The clone carrying this TCR beta chain was detected many times. Its antigen remains unidentified. CDR3 size: 11 residues. V was trimmed by 3 bases and J by 5 bases, leaving 4 bases between them. Germline CDR1 MGHDK, CDR2 SYGVNS. TCR beta CDR3 regions were amplified from RNA. RT-PCR in the first round (using the HTBI primer set) targeted the TCR CDR3. TCRdb re-analysed the multiplex PCR reads in MiXCR, keeping a single row per CDR3 protein. The sample lists 350,000 or so distinct CDR3 sequences, about a sixth seen once, with about a sixth in the top ten. These data originate in a study of T cells in Graves' hyperthyroidism and ophthalmopathy. At the level of the study: Peripheral blood samples were taken at initial diagnosis, prior to any treatment. General study points: Through a model of 13 V-J features, ophthalmopathy was separated from stable hyperthyroidism.

This clonotype was sampled from a woman aged 40 to 50 with Graves' ophthalmopathy. The chain carries TRBV25-1 and TRBJ2-5, with D unresolved. The sample was blood. CDR3 loop: CASSDHETQYF. The CDR3 DNA reads as TGTGCCAGCAGTGATCATGAGACCCAGTACTTC.